The source of this T cell receptor (beta chain) is a study of control samples from healthy donors and cancer patients. Trimming took 6 bases from V and 12 from J; bases not matched to a gene: 16. The CDR3 is 15 residues long. Germline V gene sequence: CDR1 MNHNY, CDR2 SVGAGI (reference sequence). Only in-frame clones appear in the TCRdb table, and some are missing; sequencing was by immunoSEQ multiplex PCR. The sample holds 17,000 or so clones, approximately 86% seen once. The receptor's source is a woman in her 70s with colorectal cancer. Sequencing was carried out using PBMCs. The genes are TRBV6-6 and TRBJ1-4; 7 nucleotides align to TRBD1. CDR3 DNA: TGTGCCAGCAGCTTTGACAGGGAACCCTCCGAACAACTGTTTTTT. It yields the protein CASSFDREPSEQLFF.